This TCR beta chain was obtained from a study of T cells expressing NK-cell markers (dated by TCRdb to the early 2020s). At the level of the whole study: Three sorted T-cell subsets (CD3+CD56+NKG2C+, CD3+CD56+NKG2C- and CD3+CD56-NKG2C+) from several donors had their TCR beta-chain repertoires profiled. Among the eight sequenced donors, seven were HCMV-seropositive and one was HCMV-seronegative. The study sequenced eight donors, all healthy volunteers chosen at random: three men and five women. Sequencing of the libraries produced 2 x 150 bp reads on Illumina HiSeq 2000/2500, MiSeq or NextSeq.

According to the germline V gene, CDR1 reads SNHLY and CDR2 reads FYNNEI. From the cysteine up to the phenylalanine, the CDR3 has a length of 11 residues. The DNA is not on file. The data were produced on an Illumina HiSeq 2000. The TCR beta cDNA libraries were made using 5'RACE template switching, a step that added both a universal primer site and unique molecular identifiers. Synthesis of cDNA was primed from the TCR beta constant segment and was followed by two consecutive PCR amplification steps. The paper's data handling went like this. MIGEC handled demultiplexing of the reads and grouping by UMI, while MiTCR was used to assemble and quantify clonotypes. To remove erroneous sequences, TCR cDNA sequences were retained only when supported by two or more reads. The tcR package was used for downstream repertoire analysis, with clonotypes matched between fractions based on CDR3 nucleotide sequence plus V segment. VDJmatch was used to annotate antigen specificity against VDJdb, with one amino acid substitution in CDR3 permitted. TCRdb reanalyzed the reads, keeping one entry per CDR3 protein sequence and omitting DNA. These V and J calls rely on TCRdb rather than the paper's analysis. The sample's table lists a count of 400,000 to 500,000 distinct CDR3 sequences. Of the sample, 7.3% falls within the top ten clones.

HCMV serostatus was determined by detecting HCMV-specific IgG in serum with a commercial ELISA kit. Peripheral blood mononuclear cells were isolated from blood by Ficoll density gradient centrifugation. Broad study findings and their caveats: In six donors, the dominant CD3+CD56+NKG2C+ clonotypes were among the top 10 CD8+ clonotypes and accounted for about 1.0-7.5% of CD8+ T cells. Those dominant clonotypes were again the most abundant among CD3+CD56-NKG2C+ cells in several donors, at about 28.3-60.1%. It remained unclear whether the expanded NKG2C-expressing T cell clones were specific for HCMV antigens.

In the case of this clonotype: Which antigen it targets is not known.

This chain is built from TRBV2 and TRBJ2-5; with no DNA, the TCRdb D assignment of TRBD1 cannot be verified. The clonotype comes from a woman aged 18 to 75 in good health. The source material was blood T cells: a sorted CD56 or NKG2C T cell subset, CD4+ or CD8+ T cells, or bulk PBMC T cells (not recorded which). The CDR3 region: CASTPRETQYF.